The T cell receptor beta chain described here comes from a study of stem cell transplantation in POMP-related autoinflammatory disease. Trimming took 5 bases from V and 5 from J; bases not matched to a gene: 11. Germline CDR1 and CDR2: SGHAT and FQNNGV. The CDR3 covers 16 residues. The table came from immunoSEQ multiplex PCR; TCRdb's copy has only in-frame clones and leaves some out. This table holds thousands of clones, 75% to 95% found once. The TCR comes from a human patient with POMP-related autoinflammation and immune dysregulation (PRAID). T cells may partly derive from the graft donor. This chain uses TRBV11-2 with TRBJ2-1, with TRBD2 matching 8 bases. The material sequenced was CD4+ follicular helper T cells (Tfh) from PBMCs, taken after stem cell transplantation. The CDR3 DNA reads as TGTGCCAGCAGCCCCCTGGGGCGGGGGGTCAACAATGAGCAGTTCTTC. Translated, it gives CASSPLGRGVNNEQFF.